This T cell receptor (beta chain) derives from a study of shared clonotypes between healthy human individuals. Study-level points and caveats: The sharing of 5% to 6.5% of naive CD4 clonotypes was seen across a handful of donors. The study found lower generation probabilities in non-shared clonotypes than in those shared by all four donors. Memory subsets had estimated richness that was generally smaller than that of naive subsets.

About this clone: Its antigen is unidentified.

This table comes from immunoSEQ multiplex PCR, and its TCRdb copy is limited to in-frame clones, with some not included. The table has 2 million to 3 million clones, roughly 93% seen once. Adult Caucasians living in Nashville, Tennessee made up all of the donors. Germline V gives CDR1 SQVTM, CDR2 ANQGSEA. The V gene lost 2 bases and the J gene lost 5 bases, with 15 bases spanning the gap. The CDR3 contains 14 residues. The sample consisted of naive CD4+ T cells from PBMCs. Subset in this sample: CD45RA+ positively selected. The clonotype originates from a man between 18 and 35 years old in good health. Some clones in this sample may be carry-over from other donors' samples. The chain combines TRBV29-1 with TRBJ1-2; tentative D call: TRBD1 (5 bases). CDR3: CSVERDGNLYGYTF. The CDR3 nucleotides read TGCAGCGTTGAACGGGACGGGAACTTATATGGCTACACCTTC.